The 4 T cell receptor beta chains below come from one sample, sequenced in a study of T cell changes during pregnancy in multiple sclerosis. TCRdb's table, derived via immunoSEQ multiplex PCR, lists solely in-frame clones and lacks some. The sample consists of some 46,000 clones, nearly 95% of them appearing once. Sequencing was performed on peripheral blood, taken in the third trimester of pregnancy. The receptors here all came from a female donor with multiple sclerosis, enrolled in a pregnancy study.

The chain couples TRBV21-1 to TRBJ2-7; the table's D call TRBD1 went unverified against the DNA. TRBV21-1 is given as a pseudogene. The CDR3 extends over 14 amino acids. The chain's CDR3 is CARGDRVRSYEQYF. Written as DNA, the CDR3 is TGTGCCAGGGGGGACAGGGTGAGGTCCTACGAGCAGTACTTC.

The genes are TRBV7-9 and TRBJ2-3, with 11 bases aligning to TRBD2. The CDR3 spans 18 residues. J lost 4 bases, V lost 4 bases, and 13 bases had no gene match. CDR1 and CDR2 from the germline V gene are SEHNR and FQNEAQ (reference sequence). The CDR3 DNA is TGTGCCAGCAGCTCCCCACTCTCTAGCGGGGGGTTTGCAGATACGCAGTATTTT. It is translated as CASSSPLSSGGFADTQYF.

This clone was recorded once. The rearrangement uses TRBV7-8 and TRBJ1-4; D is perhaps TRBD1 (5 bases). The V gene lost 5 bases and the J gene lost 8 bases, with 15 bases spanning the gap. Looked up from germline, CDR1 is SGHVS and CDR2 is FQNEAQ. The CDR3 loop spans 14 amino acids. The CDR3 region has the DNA TGTGCCAGCAGCGAGATACGGGGGATCGAAAAACTGTTTTTT. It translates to CASSEIRGIEKLFF.

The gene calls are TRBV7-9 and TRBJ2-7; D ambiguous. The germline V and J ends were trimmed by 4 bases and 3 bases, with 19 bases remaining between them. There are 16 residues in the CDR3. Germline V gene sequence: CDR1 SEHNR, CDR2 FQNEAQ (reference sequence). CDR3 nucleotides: TGTGCCAGCAGCTCCCCCGTTGATCTCCCAGGCTACGAGCAGTACTTC. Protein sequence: CASSSPVDLPGYEQYF.